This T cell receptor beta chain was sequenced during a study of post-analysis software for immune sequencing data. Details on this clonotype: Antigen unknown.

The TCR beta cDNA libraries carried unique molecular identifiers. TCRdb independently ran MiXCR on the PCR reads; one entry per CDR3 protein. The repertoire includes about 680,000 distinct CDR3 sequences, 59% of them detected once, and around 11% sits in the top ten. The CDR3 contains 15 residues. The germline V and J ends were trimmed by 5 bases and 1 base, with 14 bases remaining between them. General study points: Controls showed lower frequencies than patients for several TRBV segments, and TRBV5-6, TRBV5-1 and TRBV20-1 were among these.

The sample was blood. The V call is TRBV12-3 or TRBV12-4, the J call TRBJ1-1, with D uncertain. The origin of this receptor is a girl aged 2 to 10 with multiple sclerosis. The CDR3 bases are TGTGCCAGCAGTACATTCGGTAGAGCGAACACTGAAGCTTTCTTT. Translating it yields CASSTFGRANTEAFF.